This TCR beta chain stems from a study of CD8 T cells in ankylosing spondylitis. Notes on the study in general: Reportedly, matched ankylosing spondylitis synovial fluid was significantly enriched for disease-linked clones. Characteristic, it appeared, of ankylosing spondylitis blood was a TCR beta motif of several highly homologous variants. Within peripheral blood, clones linked to disease were CD8+ and relatively rare. Prior work had noted some motif variants in reactive arthritis blood and synovial fluid.

This clonotype occurred a few times. Its specificity is not known. V was clipped by 6 bases and J by 2 bases, with 15 bases between them. Germline V gene data show CDR1 as DFQATT and CDR2 as SNEGSKA (reference sequence). This CDR3 is 14 amino acids long. By quantitative 5'-RACE with molecular barcodes, the TCR beta libraries were made. TCRdb redid the calling of the 5' RACE reads with MiXCR, one entry per CDR3 protein. The sample lists about 800,000 distinct CDR3 sequences; about 12% were seen once. The V call is TRBV20-1, the J call TRBJ2-3; no reliable D call. Sequencing was carried out using blood, either unsorted or a sorted T cell fraction (not recorded which). This clonotype originated in a male donor with ankylosing spondylitis. The CDR3 sequence: CSAVVGPSTDTQYF. CDR3 coding DNA: TGCAGTGCCGTAGTAGGGCCCTCCACAGATACGCAGTATTTT.